The 32 T cell receptor beta chains below all came from one sample that was sequenced in a study of blood T cell repertoires in COVID-19. Data came from immunoSEQ multiplex PCR; TCRdb stores just in-frame clones and leaves some out. This sample has 250,000 to 400,000 clones, with about 91% found just once. Sequenced material: peripheral blood. The source of these receptors is a young woman with COVID-19, enrolled during active disease.

The rearrangement joins TRBV7-8 to TRBJ1-5; D is possibly TRBD1 (5 bases). CDR1 SGHVS and CDR2 FQNEAQ come from the germline V gene. The CDR3 totals 15 residues. The germline V and J ends were trimmed by 2 bases and 4 bases, with 12 bases remaining between them. CDR3 nucleotide sequence: TGTGCCAGCAGCTTATCCCGACAGACGAATCAGCCCCAGCATTTT. Translation: CASSLSRQTNQPQHF.

In regard to this clone: Germline and junction disagree at one end, which may indicate a read error. The chain is built from TRBV20-1 and TRBJ1-4; D is unclear. Germline assignment: CDR1 DFQATT and CDR2 SNEGSKA (reference sequence). The length of the CDR3 is 10 residues. The CDR3 reads CSAREASAVF. CDR3 DNA sequence: TGCAGTGCTAGGGAGGCCTCTGCAGTTTTT.

The rearrangement uses TRBV6-5 and TRBJ1-1, with D uncertain. Trimming pared 0 bases from V and 1 base from J, leaving 9 bases between. This CDR3 has 15 residues. Germline V gene sequence: CDR1 MNHEY, CDR2 SVGAGI. The DNA for the CDR3 is TGTGCCAGCAGTTACTCTAGTTCGGGGAACACTGAAGCTTTCTTT. This codes for CASSYSSSGNTEAFF.

The chain employs TRBV12-3 or TRBV12-4 and TRBJ1-2; no definite D call. V gave up 6 bases and J gave up 4 bases, with 12 bases separating them. The CDR3 consists of 13 residues. Here the CDR3 DNA reads TGTGCCAGCAGGAGCCAGGAGGGCTATGGCTACACCTTC. It encodes CASRSQEGYGYTF.

A few counts support this clone. V and J are TRBV7-6 and TRBJ2-7; a weak D match, TRBD2 (6 bases). Trimming pared 1 base from V and 2 bases from J, leaving 12 bases between. The germline V gene has CDR1 SGHVS and CDR2 FNYEAQ. The CDR3 loop spans 15 amino acids. The CDR3 DNA reads TGTGCCAGCAGCTTAGATAGCGGAACAGCCTACGAGCAGTACTTC. It specifies CASSLDSGTAYEQYF.

V is TRBV5-1 and J is TRBJ1-1; possible D gene TRBD1, 6 bases. The CDR3 length is 16 residues. Germline V gene data show CDR1 as SGHRS and CDR2 as YFSETQ. The V end was cut by 4 bases, the J end by 4 bases, with 20 bases between. The CDR3 sequence is CASSRTSGAGGTEAFF. In nucleotides, the CDR3 is TGCGCCAGCAGCAGAACCTCAGGGGCGGGAGGCACTGAAGCTTTCTTT.

With respect to this clone: Its ends do not fully match the called genes, so a read error is possible. The genes are TRBV7-9 and TRBJ2-1, with D possibly being TRBD2 (7 bases). This CDR3 is 16 amino acids long. Germline values: CDR1 SEHNR, CDR2 FQNEAQ (reference sequence). For the CDR3, the DNA is TGTGCCAGCAGTTTAGGGGAGGGGGTCTCGTACAATGAGCAGTTCTTC. Its translation is CASSLGEGVSYNEQFF.

DNA for the CDR3: TGTGCCACCAGTGACATTGGACAGGGGCCACATGGCTACACCTTC. It translates to CATSDIGQGPHGYTF. The gene calls are TRBV24-1 and TRBJ1-2; TRBD1 agrees at 9 bases. The V segment lost 4 bases and the J segment 6 bases; nucleotides outside the gene matches: 8. CDR3 size: 15 residues. Germline CDR1 and CDR2: KGHDR and SFDVKD.

This clone was counted once. In nucleotides, the CDR3 is TGTGCCAGCAGCCCCGTAGGACAGGGGGCCGTCGGGGAGCTGTTTTTT. Amino acids: CASSPVGQGAVGELFF. The V call is TRBV7-9, the J call TRBJ2-2; 11 nucleotides align to TRBD1. The CDR3 covers 16 residues. The V gene's germline CDR1 is SEHNR and CDR2 FQNEAQ (reference sequence). V lost 5 bases, J lost 7 bases, and 9 bases stayed unmatched.

CDR3: CASSLGTGGGRSSGNTIYF. As DNA, the CDR3 is TGTGCCAGCAGCTTAGGGACAGGGGGCGGCCGAAGCTCTGGAAACACCATATATTTT. This sequence joins TRBV7-6 and TRBJ1-3; TRBD1 matches at 11 bases. Unmatched junction bases numbered 8, after V lost 1 base and J lost 0 bases. From germline, CDR1 is SGHVS and CDR2 FNYEAQ. CDR3 length: 19 residues.

The V and J genes are TRBV5-4 and TRBJ2-5; possibly TRBD2 for D (6 bases). Germline V lookup: CDR1 SGHNT, CDR2 YYREEE (reference sequence). CDR3 size: 14 residues. Trimming shortened V by 3 bases and J by 4 bases, and 13 bases separated the two germline ends. CDR3 sequence (DNA): TGTGCCAGCAGCTCGTCCGGGACTCGAGAGACCCAGTACTTC. This translates into CASSSSGTRETQYF.

This sequence joins TRBV5-1 and TRBJ2-2, with TRBD1 matching 7 bases. V gave up 4 bases and J gave up 0 bases; unmatched junction bases: 6. The germline V gene has CDR1 SGHRS and CDR2 YFSETQ. The CDR3 loop spans 16 amino acids. CDR3 nucleotide sequence: TGCGCCAGCAGCGACGGACAGGACCCGAACACCGGGGAGCTGTTTTTT. The encoded protein is CASSDGQDPNTGELFF.

CDR3 nucleotides: TGTGCCAGCAGTCGATCCAGGGATGAAGCGAACACTGAAGCTTTCTTT. Its protein is CASSRSRDEANTEAFF. This chain uses TRBV27 with TRBJ1-1; possibly TRBD1 for D (5 bases). The CDR3 has 16 amino acids. V was pared by 5 bases and J by 1 base, with 17 bases between. Germline V lookup: CDR1 MNHEY, CDR2 SMNVEV (reference sequence).

The chain employs TRBV5-5 and TRBJ1-2; D is ambiguous. Trimming pared 3 bases from V and 3 bases from J, leaving 9 bases between. This CDR3 region has 13 residues. The germline V gene has CDR1 SGHKS and CDR2 YYEKEE (reference sequence). The CDR3 DNA is TGTGCCAGCAGCTCCGACTTGGACTATGGCTACACCTTC. This sequence encodes CASSSDLDYGYTF. The full variable domain, completed using reference TRBV5-5 and TRBJ1-2, is DAGVTQSPTHLIKTRGQQVTLRCSPISGHKSVSWYQQVLGQGPQFIFQYYEKEERGRGNFPDRFSARQFPNYSSELNVNALLLGDSALYLCASSSDLDYGYTFGSGTRLTVV.

This sequence joins TRBV5-1 and TRBJ2-5, with 10 bases fitting TRBD2. V was pared by 1 base and J by 3 bases, with 6 bases of the junction left unmatched. Germline CDR1 reads SGHRS; CDR2 reads YFSETQ. The CDR3 is 16 amino acids. The CDR3 sequence is CASSLIQAGGEETQYF. The CDR3 region has the DNA TGCGCCAGCAGCTTGATTCAAGCGGGGGGGGAAGAGACCCAGTACTTC.

V usage is TRBV4-1 and J usage is TRBJ1-5; D is undetermined. Trimming stripped 0 bases from V and 4 bases from J, with 4 bases between. CDR1 MGHRA and CDR2 YSYEKL come from the germline V gene. The CDR3 extends over 13 amino acids. The CDR3 coding sequence is TGCGCCAGCAGCCAAGATGCGAATCAGCCCCAGCATTTT. This codes for CASSQDANQPQHF.

The chain has TRBV7-2 and TRBJ2-7, with D tentatively TRBD2 (6 bases). The CDR3 extends over 15 amino acids. V lost 5 bases and J lost 7, with 21 bases in between. CDR1 is SGHTA, CDR2 FQGNSA, per germline. CDR3 DNA: TGTGCCAGCAGCCCGAACGGACTATCTACGGGGGAGCAGTACTTC. It codes for CASSPNGLSTGEQYF.

V gene TRBV6-5 combines with J gene TRBJ1-2; the match to TRBD1 covers 12 bases. This CDR3 is built from 15 residues. The ends lost 6 bases at V and 7 bases at J; junction bases unmatched: 9. Germline CDR1 reads MNHEY; CDR2 reads SVGAGI. The CDR3 region is CASSSGQGASGGYTF. The CDR3 nucleotides are TGTGCCAGCAGCTCGGGACAGGGGGCGTCGGGTGGCTACACCTTC.

The chain links TRBV28 to TRBJ1-2, with 7 nucleotides matching TRBD1. V lost 5 bases, J lost 8 bases, and 14 bases stayed unmatched. Germline CDR1 and CDR2: MDHEN and SYDVKM. The CDR3 has 15 amino acids. CDR3 nucleotides: TGTGCCAGCAGTCTCCAAAGGACAGGATGGGTCGGCTACACCTTC. It yields the protein CASSLQRTGWVGYTF.

This chain uses TRBV2 with TRBJ2-3, with 8 bases lining up with TRBD2. The CDR3 is 14 residues long. Losses at the gene ends were 5 bases for V and 7 bases for J; bases not matched to a gene: 8. Looked up from germline, CDR1 is SNHLY and CDR2 is FYNNEI. CDR3 region: CASSSPGGINTQYF. CDR3 nucleotides: TGTGCCAGCAGTTCCCCGGGGGGGATTAATACGCAGTATTTT.

This chain links TRBV7-2 with TRBJ2-2; D is possibly TRBD1 (5 bases). The CDR3 covers 15 residues. The germline CDR1 and CDR2 sequences are SGHTA and FQGNSA. V dropped 2 bases and J dropped 5 bases, with 12 bases sitting between them. The chain's CDR3 is CASSLRGGVTGELFF. The DNA for the CDR3 is TGTGCCAGCAGCTTAAGGGGCGGAGTAACCGGGGAGCTGTTTTTT.

This clone appeared a few times. The genes are TRBV12-3 or TRBV12-4 and TRBJ1-4; the D gene is possibly TRBD1 (6 bases). The length of the CDR3 is 12 residues. Deletions cut 6 bases from V and 7 bases from J, with 9 bases between. This CDR3 reads CASRDSREKLFF. In DNA, the CDR3 is TGTGCCAGCAGGGACAGCCGTGAAAAACTGTTTTTT.

The chain joins TRBV9 to TRBJ2-3, with D possibly TRBD2 on 5 matching bases. The CDR3 length is 14 residues. The V and J ends lost 4 bases and 2 bases respectively, with 11 bases between them. Per germline, CDR1 SGDLS and CDR2 YYNGEE. This CDR3 is CASSKLGLTDTQYF. CDR3 in DNA: TGTGCCAGCAGCAAACTAGGGCTCACAGATACGCAGTATTTT.

The rearrangement uses TRBV7-2 and TRBJ2-2; D ambiguous. Trimming took off 1 base at V and 3 bases at J, with 9 bases between the two ends. This CDR3 comprises 15 residues. Per germline, CDR1 SGHTA and CDR2 FQGNSA. The CDR3 is CASSLVVSDTGELFF. The CDR3 coding sequence is TGTGCCAGCAGCTTAGTGGTTTCGGACACCGGGGAGCTGTTTTTT.

The chain links TRBV3-1 (or the pseudogene TRBV3-2) to TRBJ1-2, with a tentative D call TRBD1 (5 bases). Trimming pared 5 bases from V and 5 bases from J, leaving 12 bases between. Germline values: CDR1 LGHDT, CDR2 YNNKEL (reference sequence). This CDR3 is built from 13 residues. CDR3 region: CASSFTGAYGYTF. The CDR3 DNA is TGTGCCAGCAGCTTCACAGGAGCATATGGCTACACCTTC.

This clone has a handful of counts. The chain employs TRBV19 and TRBJ1-2; D might be TRBD1 (5 bases). Trimming removed 6 bases at V and 6 bases at J, with 17 bases between. The CDR3 loop spans 14 amino acids. Germline V gene lookup returns CDR1 LNHDA and CDR2 SQIVND (reference sequence). CDR3 sequence (DNA): TGTGCCAGTAGGGGGACTGGAGGACTTAATGGCTACACCTTC. Translation: CASRGTGGLNGYTF.

V and J are TRBV3-1 (or the pseudogene TRBV3-2) and TRBJ2-5; 7 bases are shared with TRBD2. V was clipped by 2 bases and J by 4 bases; unmatched bases: 4. The CDR3 has 14 residues. The germline CDR1 and CDR2 sequences are LGHDT and YNNKEL (reference sequence). CDR3 nucleotides: TGTGCCAGCAGCCAACTTACTAGCGCAGAGACCCAGTACTTC. Translation: CASSQLTSAETQYF.

The V call is TRBV11-2, the J call TRBJ1-5, with 8 positions matching TRBD1. CDR1 is SGHAT, CDR2 FQNNGV, per germline. V lost 5 bases, J lost 7 bases, and 7 bases stayed unmatched. This CDR3 has 14 amino acids. The CDR3 DNA follows: TGTGCCAGCAGCCCGGACAGGGTGGGACAGCCCCAGCATTTT. Its protein is CASSPDRVGQPQHF.

The chain is built from TRBV2 and TRBJ1-5, with D hard to call. This CDR3 has 14 residues. V was pared by 3 bases and J by 6 bases, with 12 bases between. CDR1 and CDR2 (germline): SNHLY, FYNNEI. Written as DNA, the CDR3 is TGTGCCAGCAGTGAGTGGAGGGAGGTTCAGCCCCAGCATTTT. Translated, it gives CASSEWREVQPQHF.

This rearrangement joins TRBV5-1 to TRBJ2-1; 7 nucleotides match TRBD2. Looked up from germline, CDR1 is SGHRS and CDR2 is YFSETQ. With V trimmed by 3 bases and J by 3 bases, 6 bases remained unmatched. The CDR3 is 15 amino acids. Written as DNA, the CDR3 is TGCGCCAGCAGCTCGAGCGGGGTAGGCTACAATGAGCAGTTCTTC. Its translation: CASSSSGVGYNEQFF.

The chain has TRBV7-9 and TRBJ2-5; 8 nucleotides line up with TRBD1. Germline lookup yields CDR1 SEHNR and CDR2 FQNEAQ (reference sequence). CDR3 size: 15 residues. The junction had 7 bases not matched to a gene; V was cut back by 4 bases and J by 3 bases. The CDR3 nucleotides read TGTGCCAGCAGCTCAGGGGGCAGGATAGAAGAGACCCAGTACTTC. Protein: CASSSGGRIEETQYF.

V and J are TRBV5-6 and TRBJ1-3; D remains ambiguous. The CDR3 spans 14 residues. Germline assignment: CDR1 SGHDT and CDR2 YYEEEE. Trimming pared 4 bases from V and 1 base from J, leaving 9 bases between. In DNA form, the CDR3 reads TGTGCCAGCAGCCTCAGATCTTCTGGAAACACCATATATTTT. Its translation is CASSLRSSGNTIYF.